Reported below is one T cell receptor beta chain. Its antigen is currently unknown. The data are from a study of radiotherapy plus CTLA-4 blockade in lung cancer. As for the study in general: Across the patients, objective responses occurred in approximately 19%, and disease control in over 25%. Points from the study as a whole: In blood, early T cell clone dynamics reportedly predicted response best, together with interferon-beta. After treatment with radiotherapy plus ipilimumab, TCR clones that came from the tumor expanded in blood.

The length of the CDR3 is 16 residues. Looked up from germline, CDR1 is SGDLS and CDR2 is YYNGEE. Germline trimming cut 2 bases from V and 6 bases from J; bases unmatched to any gene: 6. Produced via immunoSEQ multiplex PCR; TCRdb's table is partial and in-frame only. The sample contains 60,000 to 70,000 clones, 79% of which appear only once. Focal radiation plus CTLA-4 blockade with ipilimumab was administered to patients who had chemo-refractory metastatic non-small-cell lung cancer. Sequenced here: peripheral blood, sampled from a patient treated with radiotherapy plus ipilimumab. The V gene is TRBV9, the J gene TRBJ2-1; the match to TRBD2 covers 12 bases. This clonotype was sampled from a human donor with non-small cell lung cancer who had a complete response to radiotherapy plus ipilimumab. In DNA, the CDR3 is TGTGCCAGCAGCGTTACTAGCGGGGGGTTAGGCAATGAGCAGTTCTTC. Translated, it gives CASSVTSGGLGNEQFF.